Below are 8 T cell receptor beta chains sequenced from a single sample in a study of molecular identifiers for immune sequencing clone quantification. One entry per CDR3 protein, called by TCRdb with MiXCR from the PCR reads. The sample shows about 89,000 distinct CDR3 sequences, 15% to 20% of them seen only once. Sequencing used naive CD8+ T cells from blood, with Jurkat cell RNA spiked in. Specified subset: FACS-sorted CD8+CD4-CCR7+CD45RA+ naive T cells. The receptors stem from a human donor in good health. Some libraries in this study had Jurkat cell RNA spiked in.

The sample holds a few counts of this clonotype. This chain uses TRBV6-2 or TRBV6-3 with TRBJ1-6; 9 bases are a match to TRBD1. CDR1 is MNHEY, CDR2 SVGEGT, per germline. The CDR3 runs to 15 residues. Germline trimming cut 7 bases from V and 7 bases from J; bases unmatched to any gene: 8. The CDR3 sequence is CASTGSGTGNSPLHF. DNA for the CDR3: TGTGCCAGCACCGGCTCCGGGACAGGGAATTCACCCCTCCACTTT.

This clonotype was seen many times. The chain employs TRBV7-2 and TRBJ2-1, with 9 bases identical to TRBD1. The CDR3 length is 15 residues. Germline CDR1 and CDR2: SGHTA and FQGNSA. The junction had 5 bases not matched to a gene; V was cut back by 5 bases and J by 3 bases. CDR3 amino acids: CASSPTGGDYNEQFF. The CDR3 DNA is TGTGCCAGCAGCCCAACAGGGGGCGACTACAATGAGCAGTTCTTC.

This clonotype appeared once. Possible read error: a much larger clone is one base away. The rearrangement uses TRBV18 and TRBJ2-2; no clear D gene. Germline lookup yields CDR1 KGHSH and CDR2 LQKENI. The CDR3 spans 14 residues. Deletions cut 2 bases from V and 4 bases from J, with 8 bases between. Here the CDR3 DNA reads TGTGCCAGCTCACCAGTACCGAGCACCGGGGAGCTGTTTTTT. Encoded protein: CASSPVPSTGELFF.

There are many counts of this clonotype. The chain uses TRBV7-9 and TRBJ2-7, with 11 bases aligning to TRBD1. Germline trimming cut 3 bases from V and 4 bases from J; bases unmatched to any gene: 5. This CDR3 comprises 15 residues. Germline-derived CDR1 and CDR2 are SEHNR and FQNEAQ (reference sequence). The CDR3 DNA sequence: TGTGCCAGCAGCTTCCGGGACAGGGGGGGATACGAGCAGTACTTC. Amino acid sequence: CASSFRDRGGYEQYF.

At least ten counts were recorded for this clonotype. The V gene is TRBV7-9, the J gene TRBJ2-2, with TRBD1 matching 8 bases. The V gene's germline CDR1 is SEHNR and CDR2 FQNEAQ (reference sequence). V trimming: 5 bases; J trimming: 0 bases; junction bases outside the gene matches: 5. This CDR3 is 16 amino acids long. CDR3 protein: CASSPPGQANTGELFF. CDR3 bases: TGTGCCAGCAGCCCCCCGGGACAGGCGAACACCGGGGAGCTGTTTTTT.

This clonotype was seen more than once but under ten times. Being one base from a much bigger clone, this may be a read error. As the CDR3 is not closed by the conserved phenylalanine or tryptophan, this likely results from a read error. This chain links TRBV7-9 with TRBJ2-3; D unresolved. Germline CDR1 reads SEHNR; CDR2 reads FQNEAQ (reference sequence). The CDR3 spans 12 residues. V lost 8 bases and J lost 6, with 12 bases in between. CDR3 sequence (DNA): TGTGCCAGCCAATTTCTACCCGATACGCAGTATTCT. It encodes CASQFLPDTQYS.

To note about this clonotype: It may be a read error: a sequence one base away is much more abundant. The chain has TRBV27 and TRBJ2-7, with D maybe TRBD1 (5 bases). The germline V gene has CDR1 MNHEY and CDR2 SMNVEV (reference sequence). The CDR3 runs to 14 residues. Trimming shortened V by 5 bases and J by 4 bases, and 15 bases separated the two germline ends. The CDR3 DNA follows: TGTGCCAGCAGTCAGCAGGGCCGAGATTACGAGCAGTACTTC. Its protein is CASSQQGRDYEQYF.

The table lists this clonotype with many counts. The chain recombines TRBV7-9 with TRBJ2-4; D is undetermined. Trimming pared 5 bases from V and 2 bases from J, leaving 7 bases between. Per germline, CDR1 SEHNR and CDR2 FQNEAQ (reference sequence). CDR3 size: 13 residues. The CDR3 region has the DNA TGTGCCAGCAGCCCGCGTACCAAAAACATTCAGTACTTC. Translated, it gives CASSPRTKNIQYF.